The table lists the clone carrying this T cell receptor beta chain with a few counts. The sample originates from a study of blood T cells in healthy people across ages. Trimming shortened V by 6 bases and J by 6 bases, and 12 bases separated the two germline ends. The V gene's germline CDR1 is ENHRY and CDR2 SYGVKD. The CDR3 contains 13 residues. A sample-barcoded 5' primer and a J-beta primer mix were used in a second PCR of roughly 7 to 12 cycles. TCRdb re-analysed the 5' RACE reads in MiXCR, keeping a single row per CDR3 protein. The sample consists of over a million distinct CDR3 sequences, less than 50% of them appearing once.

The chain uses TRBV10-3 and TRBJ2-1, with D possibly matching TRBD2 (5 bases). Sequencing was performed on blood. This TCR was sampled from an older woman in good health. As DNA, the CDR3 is TGTGCCATCAGGACTGATACTAGCAATGAGCAGTTCTTC. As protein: CAIRTDTSNEQFF.